The rows below give T cell receptor beta chains drawn from one sample of a study of a mutant IDH1 vaccine in newly diagnosed glioma. Generated by immunoSEQ multiplex PCR, the TCRdb table keeps only in-frame clones and is missing some. The sample comprises some 20,000 clones, around 80% of which are singletons, and about 13% rests with the top ten. Their recognized antigens are unknown. The sample here was PBMCs, taken from a glioma patient whose treatment included an IDH1 peptide vaccine. The source of these receptors is a man aged 30 to 45 with glioma. The CDR3 runs from the conserved cysteine through the conserved F or W. A D gene is named only where the DNA matches it firmly. Rows may omit the clone size; those that give it use once, few, many or a size class.

clone_size	d_call	j_call	v_call	cdr3_nt	cdr3_aa
.	TRBD1	TRBJ1-5	TRBV7-2	TGTGCCAGCAGCTTGACAGGGAAGAATCAGCCCCAGCATTTT	CASSLTGKNQPQHF
large	.	TRBJ1-1	TRBV6-5	TGTGCCAGCAGTTACTCCCCAGGAGCTCGGGCTTTCTTT	CASSYSPGARAFF
.	.	TRBJ1-2	TRBV18	TGTGCCAGCTCACCCCAGGGGACGGGCGGCTACACCTTC	CASSPQGTGGYTF
.	TRBD2	TRBJ2-3	TRBV5-1	TGCGCCAGCAGCTTGGGGAGCGGGAGTGTCACAGATACGCAGTATTTT	CASSLGSGSVTDTQYF
.	.	TRBJ1-5	TRBV4-1	TGCGCCAGCAGCCAGACGCGGCAGGGCGGTCAGCCCCAGCATTTT	CASSQTRQGGQPQHF
.	.	TRBJ2-3	TRBV6-5	TGTGCCAGCTCGGGTGGGCAATCATTTGCGGATACGCAGTATTTT	CASSGGQSFADTQYF
.	.	TRBJ1-1	TRBV15	TGTGCCACCAGCAGAGTGGTCCGCACTGAAGCTTTCTTT	CATSRVVRTEAFF
once	TRBD2	TRBJ2-1	TRBV11-3	TGTGCCAGCAGCTTAGATCAGGATAGCGGGAATTCCTACAATGAGCAGTTCTTC	CASSLDQDSGNSYNEQFF
.	.	TRBJ2-3	TRBV6-1	TGTGCCAGCAGTGGGGGGATCACAGATACGCAGTATTTT	CASSGGITDTQYF
.	TRBD1	TRBJ1-2	TRBV6-5	TGTGCCAGCACCCCCGCGGGGACAGTCGGCTACACCTTC	CASTPAGTVGYTF
.	.	TRBJ2-1	TRBV7-8	TGTGCCAGCAGCCGACGTGGCGGGATAGGGAATGAGCAGTTCTTC	CASSRRGGIGNEQFF
.	.	TRBJ1-2	TRBV10-2	TGCGCCAGCAGAAAGGACAGCTATGGCTACACCTTC	CASRKDSYGYTF
.	.	TRBJ2-7	TRBV28	TGTGCCAGCAGTCGCAGGGTCCACGAGCAGTACTTC	CASSRRVHEQYF
.	.	TRBJ2-7	TRBV6-1	TGTGCCAGCAGTGAAGACCCCCCTCGTGGAGGGGTTTCCTACGAGCAGTACTTC	CASSEDPPRGGVSYEQYF
once	TRBD1	TRBJ1-4	TRBV7-9	TGTGCCAGCAGTTCGGCAGGGGACAGGGAAAAACTGTTTTTT	CASSSAGDREKLFF
.	TRBD2	TRBJ2-1	TRBV10-3	TGTGCCATCAGAGGGACTAGCGGGAGGTACAATGAGCAGTTCTTC	CAIRGTSGRYNEQFF
.	TRBD2	TRBJ2-1	TRBV9	TGTGCCAGCAGCCCCAGGCTAGCGGGAGGGCCTTGGCATGAGCAGTTCTTC	CASSPRLAGGPWHEQFF
.	.	TRBJ2-5	TRBV30	TGTGCCTGGAGTGTAGAGGGTGGGGAGACCCAGTACTTC	CAWSVEGGETQYF
.	TRBD1	TRBJ1-4	TRBV7-2	TGTGCCAGCAGCTTTACCGGGACAGGGGTAGGCCGGAATGAAAAACTGTTTTTT	CASSFTGTGVGRNEKLFF
.	.	TRBJ2-3	TRBV7-9	TGTGCCAGCAGCCCCCAGACTGATTATACGCAGTATTTT	CASSPQTDYTQYF
once	TRBD1	TRBJ2-5	TRBV7-2	TGTGCCAGCAGCCGGACAGGGGGCCCCCAAGAGACCCAGTACTTC	CASSRTGGPQETQYF
.	TRBD2	TRBJ2-7	TRBV10-3	TGTGCCATCAGTGGAGGGGAGCGGGATAGGATCGACTTC	CAISGGERDRIDF
.	.	TRBJ2-2	TRBV7-9	TGTGCCAGCAGCTTTCTAGCGCCGAAGGAAGGGGAGCTGTTTTTT	CASSFLAPKEGELFF
.	TRBD1	TRBJ1-5	TRBV2	TGTGCCAGCAGAAGGACAGGGGAGAGCAATCAGCCCCAGCATTTT	CASRRTGESNQPQHF
few	.	TRBJ1-2	TRBV19	TGTGCCAGTAGTCTTCTCCCCCAGGGAGAGAAAGGCTACACCTTC	CASSLLPQGEKGYTF
few	.	TRBJ2-7	TRBV5-1	TGCGCCAGCAATACGGGCAGTTCCTACGAGCAGTACTTC	CASNTGSSYEQYF
.	.	TRBJ1-1	TRBV6-6	TGTGCCAGCAGTTACCCACTCTTGGGCTACACTGAAGCTTTCTTT	CASSYPLLGYTEAFF
.	TRBD1	TRBJ1-1	TRBV7-9	TGTGCCGCGAACCCGGGACAGCAGAACACTGAAGCTTTCTTT	CAANPGQQNTEAFF
.	.	TRBJ2-3	TRBV30	TGTGCCTGGACACTCCGGCGCGCAGATACGCAGTATTTT	CAWTLRRADTQYF
.	TRBD1	TRBJ1-4	TRBV29-1	TGCAGCGTCTCACCGGGACAGGGGCGGGAAAAACTGTTTTTT	CSVSPGQGREKLFF